This TCR beta chain was recovered during a study of blood T cell repertoires in COVID-19. Participant reports of clinical history set cohort assignment. The assay was immunoSEQ multiplex PCR, and TCRdb's table has in-frame clones only and misses some. The sample gives some 150,000 clones, 88% of which show up once; 0.95% to 1.5% is in the top ten. The V gene end was trimmed by 0 bases and the J gene end by 7 bases; junction bases not matched to a gene: 11. Germline V gives CDR1 LNHDA, CDR2 SQIVND (reference sequence). The CDR3 sequence is 18 residues long. Sequenced material: PBMCs or T cells enriched from blood (not recorded which). This clonotype was sampled from a woman aged 25 to 39 with acute COVID-19. V usage is TRBV19 and J usage is TRBJ2-1, with 11 bases matching TRBD2. The DNA of the CDR3 is TGTGCCAGTAGTATAGACCTACTAGCGGGAGAAGAATGGAATGAGCAGTTCTTC. Translating it yields CASSIDLLAGEEWNEQFF.